This T cell receptor beta chain was recovered during a study of T cell repertoires in cytomegalovirus infection (dated by TCRdb to about 2019). In the study overall: Donor HLA type was relevant to the analysis, as public TCR beta signatures indicated carriage of CMV infection together with the matching HLA type.

Broader findings and caveats from the paper: In both this cohort and an independent cohort of some 370 donors, the cumulative frequency of public TCR beta family members distinguished carriers of CMV infection plus the relevant HLA type. The ex vivo response was dominated by HLA-C-restricted CMV-specific TCR beta clonotypes, and the single most frequent clonotype in two of eight donors was supplied by these HLA-C-restricted clonotypes.

CDR1 and CDR2 (SGHAT, FQNNGV) derive from the germline V gene. From V the trimming removes 7 bases and from J it removes 2 bases, while the gene matches leave 14 bases of the junction unaccounted for. Counted from cysteine to phenylalanine, this CDR3 has 17 amino acids. Of all the DNA, just the CDR3 is kept, 51 bases in frame from base 1. Sequencing relied on an Illumina HiSeq 1500. TCRdb reworked the public reads: Q25 trimming with fastp, MiXCR clone assembly, productive beta chains retained. All rows with the same CDR3 protein become a single entry with the most common DNA and genes. This sample holds some 280,000 distinct CDR3 sequences; approximately 14% were observed only once. The ten largest clones add up to around 9.5% of the sample. This clonotype was seen at least ten times. The antigen this receptor binds is unknown. Within one base of it there is no much larger clone, and no base qualities were kept.

This clonotype was obtained from a human donor in good health (CMV status not recorded). Some clones in this sample may be carry-over from other donors' samples. The rearranged chain carries TRBV11-2 and TRBJ1-1; 9 middle bases align to TRBD1. Material for sequencing was PBMCs. The CDR3 loop reads CASIPRPGQGLNTEAFF. The sequenced DNA: TGTGCCAGCATCCCCCGGCCGGGACAGGGACTAAACACTGAAGCTTTCTTT.